This is a list of T cell receptor beta chains from one sample in a study of T cell responses to AZD1222 COVID-19 vaccine. This table comes from immunoSEQ multiplex PCR, and its TCRdb copy is limited to in-frame clones, with some not included. The table shows 95,000 to 100,000 clones, with 84% occurring only once. The sample in question was peripheral blood, obtained 28 days after the second AZD1222 dose. These TCRs come from an adult who received the AZD1222 COVID-19 vaccine. The conserved cysteine and the conserved F or W are not part of the CDR3 here. Fields, in order: V gene, J gene, CDR3 protein.

V: TRBV12-3/TRBV12-4; J: TRBJ2-7; CDR3: ASSFRTEQY
V: TRBV5-3; J: TRBJ2-7; CDR3: ARSQRGGPSYEQY
V: TRBV19; J: TRBJ1-2; CDR3: ASSPQGVSGYT
V: TRBV12-5; J: TRBJ2-7; CDR3: ASGFGQGGQY
V: TRBV30; J: TRBJ1-4; CDR3: ASGPPNEKLF
V: TRBV24-1; J: TRBJ2-7; CDR3: ATSETGRGYEQY
V: TRBV30; J: TRBJ2-5; CDR3: AWGGTSGSQETQY
V: TRBV19; J: TRBJ2-5; CDR3: ASSIGGRETQY
V: TRBV7-2; J: TRBJ2-2; CDR3: ASRGAGELF
V: TRBV18; J: TRBJ1-2; CDR3: ASSPQEGNYGYT
V: TRBV9; J: TRBJ2-7; CDR3: ASSVASAVPSEQY
V: TRBV9; J: TRBJ1-1; CDR3: ASSVGVGTEAF
V: TRBV7-9; J: TRBJ1-1; CDR3: ASSAQGDTEAF
V: TRBV2; J: TRBJ1-1; CDR3: ASPTGTEAF
V: TRBV27; J: TRBJ1-2; CDR3: ASSLSQARGGYT
V: TRBV11-2; J: TRBJ2-1; CDR3: ASSPPTGNEQF
V: TRBV5-4; J: TRBJ2-7; CDR3: ASSFAGTRKILS
V: TRBV3-1/TRBV3-2; J: TRBJ1-2; CDR3: ASIQDPRGYGYT
V: TRBV19; J: TRBJ1-5; CDR3: ASSPPGMVQPQH
V: TRBV24-1; J: TRBJ1-2; CDR3: ATSEPTGTDYGYT
V: TRBV7-9; J: TRBJ2-1; CDR3: ASSLHLSGDEQF
V: TRBV3-1/TRBV3-2; J: TRBJ2-6; CDR3: ASSLRGSGANVLT
V: TRBV19; J: TRBJ2-3; CDR3: ASSSPTTQY
V: TRBV15; J: TRBJ2-2; CDR3: ATRSSGTGELF
V: TRBV3-1/TRBV3-2; J: TRBJ2-2; CDR3: ASSQDIGSFYTGELF
V: TRBV18; J: TRBJ1-1; CDR3: ASSSKDRVTEAF
V: TRBV5-1; J: TRBJ2-1; CDR3: ASRRTGVNDEQF
V: TRBV6-5; J: TRBJ2-1; CDR3: ASSPSTGGYNEQF
V: TRBV9; J: TRBJ2-3; CDR3: ASSVRTDGVDTQY
V: TRBV6-5; J: TRBJ2-5; CDR3: ASGRGGQGTQY
V: TRBV6-6; J: TRBJ2-7; CDR3: ASSLSGPRVTYEQY
V: TRBV3-1/TRBV3-2; J: TRBJ2-3; CDR3: ASTLKGTDTQY
V: TRBV4-1; J: TRBJ2-7; CDR3: ASSQVKSGSSYEQY
V: TRBV6-4; J: TRBJ2-1; CDR3: ASSELAGSGGEQF
V: TRBV5-6; J: TRBJ2-5; CDR3: ASSLGPSRPRETQY
V: TRBV2; J: TRBJ2-4; CDR3: ARTLRNRAYIQY
V: TRBV6-5; J: TRBJ2-5; CDR3: ASNLWGGSQETQY
V: TRBV5-5; J: TRBJ2-2; CDR3: ASSPRQGGNTGELF
V: TRBV5-6; J: TRBJ2-1; CDR3: ASSNRALSYNEQF
V: TRBV6-5; J: TRBJ2-7; CDR3: ASSIAVLYEQY